The clone carrying this TCR beta chain was counted between two and nine times. Its antigen is unidentified. The data were obtained in a study of T cell repertoires in aging, cancer and after chemotherapy. Findings and limits, study-wide: Compared with age-matched healthy donors, untreated hematological or solid cancer patients showed higher blood TCR clonality. In healthy donors, age-related TCR diversity loss mainly reflected lost richness.

Rearranged V-D-J TRB sequences were amplified with a mixed TRB-A/B primer pool. MiXCR was run by TCRdb on the multiplex PCR reads, yielding one entry per CDR3 protein. The table lists about 9,200 distinct CDR3 sequences, roughly a third of them singletons, with roughly 14% in the top ten. Peripheral blood genomic DNA, not sorted cells or RNA, was the template. Trimming took 0 bases from V and 7 from J, leaving 19 bases between them. Per germline, CDR1 SGHDT and CDR2 YYEEEE. The CDR3 has 17 residues. Material: blood. V usage is TRBV5-6 and J usage is TRBJ2-2; possibly TRBD1 or TRBD2 for D (5 bases each). The TCR originated in a human donor in good health. The donor label of this sample is uncertain. The CDR3 DNA reads TGTGCCAGCAGCTTGGATGCAGGGAGATATGACTACGGGGAGCTGTTTTTT. This sequence encodes CASSLDAGRYDYGELFF. The whole variable domain, filled in from reference TRBV5-6 and TRBJ2-2, reads DAGVTQSPTHLIKTRGQQVTLRCSPKSGHDTVSWYQQALGQGPQFIFQYYEEEERQRGNFPDRFSGHQFPNYSSELNVNALLLGDSALYLCASSLDAGRYDYGELFFGEGSRLTVL.